This TCR beta chain originates from a study of blood T cell repertoires in COVID-19. Study-level information: Sample material is recorded as cDNA or gDNA derived from T cells, B-cell-depleted T cells, or PBMCs.

Sequencing was performed with immunoSEQ multiplex PCR; in TCRdb, only in-frame clones are kept and a portion is missing. The data contain 60,000 to 85,000 clones, 60% to 80% of them singletons. The germline gives CDR1 MNHEY, CDR2 SVGAGI. This CDR3 region has 14 residues. J gave up 6 bases and V 5 bases, and 4 bases lay outside the gene matches. The chain recombines TRBV6-5 with TRBJ1-4; 9 bases agree with TRBD1. Sequences were obtained from peripheral blood. The sequence derives from a woman aged 55 to 70 with acute or convalescent COVID-19. The CDR3 loop reads CASSPGQGDEKLFF. CDR3 nucleotide sequence: TGTGCCAGCAGTCCGGGACAGGGTGATGAAAAACTGTTTTTT.